This T cell receptor (beta chain) was retrieved from a study of circulating CD8 cells and anti-PD-1 response in melanoma. The study, taken as a whole, reports: DNEG was most diverse; TIGIT repertoires were least diverse. Published repertoire comparisons used only baseline and M1 samples from a small cohort with few responders.

Four subsets defined by PD-1 and/or TIGIT were sorted from live CD3+CD8+TCRalphabeta+ cells. The CDR3 contains 11 residues. Looked up from germline, CDR1 is MNHEY and CDR2 is SMNVEV (reference sequence). This clonotype is a singleton in its sample. Antigen specificity is unknown. The junction shows a germline mismatch at one end, possibly a read error. Each library started from about 14 ng of total RNA using the QIAseq Immune Repertoire TCR panel. TCRdb fed the reads into MiXCR, producing one record per CDR3 protein. Of hundreds of distinct CDR3 sequences in the sample, roughly 10% were seen once. This specimen consisted of CD8+ T cells from PBMCs, obtained at baseline or after one month of anti-PD-1 therapy (not recorded which). This receptor was taken from a human donor with melanoma. The V and J genes are TRBV27 and TRBJ2-7; D gene uncertain. CDR3 region: CASILIYEQNF. In nucleotides, the CDR3 is TGTGCCAGCATTTTAATCTACGAGCAGAACTTC.